These 12 T cell receptor beta chains share one sample of origin, sequenced in a study of control samples from healthy donors and cancer patients. Generated by immunoSEQ multiplex PCR, the TCRdb table keeps only in-frame clones and is missing some. The data hold 100,000 to 150,000 clones, with 87% observed a single time. Sequencing used blood. The receptors come from a man aged 35 to 55 in good health.

The chain links TRBV7-8 to TRBJ1-5; no definite D call. CDR3 length equals 14 residues. Deletions cut 4 bases from V and 5 bases from J, with 12 bases between. Germline V gene sequence: CDR1 SGHVS, CDR2 FQNEAQ. The CDR3 sequence is CASSWSGSYQPQHF. CDR3 DNA: TGTGCCAGCAGCTGGAGCGGGAGTTATCAGCCCCAGCATTTT.

The rearrangement uses TRBV24-1 and TRBJ2-3; D not resolved. The V and J ends lost 7 bases and 5 bases respectively, with 21 bases between them. The germline V gene encodes CDR1 KGHDR and CDR2 SFDVKD. The CDR3 covers 16 residues. The CDR3 DNA reads TGTGCCACCAGCCCTCCCGGAAAGCCTTTAGGAGATACGCAGTATTTT. Translation gives CATSPPGKPLGDTQYF.

The chain joins TRBV6-5 to TRBJ1-1; D possibly corresponds to TRBD1 (5 bases). The germline V and J ends were trimmed by 2 bases and 5 bases, with 12 bases remaining between them. CDR1 and CDR2 from the germline V gene are MNHEY and SVGAGI. The CDR3 consists of 14 residues. CDR3 DNA: TGTGCCAGCAGTTACGGGGGTCCGAGGACTGAAGCTTTCTTT. This translates into CASSYGGPRTEAFF.

This chain joins TRBV12-3 or TRBV12-4 and TRBJ2-7; D gene uncertain. This CDR3 has 13 residues. Trimming left V 6 bases short and J 3 bases short, with 12 bases between. CDR3 DNA: TGTGCCAGCAGAGATCAGGCTCACTACGAGCAGTACTTC. Encoded protein: CASRDQAHYEQYF.

Concerning this clone itself: The same CDR3 can be traced to other DNA sequences in this sample. The rearrangement joins TRBV25-1 to TRBJ2-3; D is unresolved. In germline, CDR1 is MGHDK, CDR2 SYGVNS. Deletions cut 7 bases from V and 0 bases from J, with 2 bases between. The CDR3 has 11 residues. The CDR3 coding sequence is TGTGCCAGCACAAGCACAGATACGCAGTATTTT. Amino acids: CASTSTDTQYF.

To note about this clone: The junction and the germline gene differ at one end; a read error may be behind it. The J gene is TRBJ2-7, the V gene TRBV14; possibly TRBD1 for D (5 bases). CDR1 and CDR2 (germline): SGHDN, FVKESK. There are 14 residues in the CDR3. The chain's CDR3 is CASSQTQGSHEQYF. The CDR3 region has the DNA TGTGCCAGCAGCCAAACCCAGGGCTCCCACGAGCAGTACTTC.

This chain uses TRBV10-2 with TRBJ2-5; 11 bases are shared with TRBD1. This CDR3 spans 18 amino acids. V lost 6 bases, J lost 2 bases, and 14 bases stayed unmatched. Looked up from germline, CDR1 is WSHSY and CDR2 is SAAADI. DNA of the CDR3: TGCGCCAGCAGCGATCGGCCGGGACAGGGGGTGTCTCAAGAGACCCAGTACTTC. Its protein is CASSDRPGQGVSQETQYF.

The gene calls are TRBV11-2 and TRBJ2-4; 7 nucleotides agree with TRBD2. Germline values: CDR1 SGHAT, CDR2 FQNNGV. CDR3 size: 14 residues. Trimming at V came to 0 bases and at J to 8 bases, leaving 4 bases not matched to a gene. Written as DNA, the CDR3 is TGTGCCAGCAGCTTAGAGCGGGGGATCCACATTCAGTACTTC. This codes for CASSLERGIHIQYF. Looking up the rest from reference TRBV11-2 and TRBJ2-4 gives the full variable domain: EAGVAQSPRYKIIEKRQSVAFWCNPISGHATLYWYQQILGQGPKLLIQFQNNGVVDDSQLPKDRFSAERLKGVDSTLKIQPAKLEDSAVYLCASSLERGIHIQYFGAGTRLSVL.

The chain couples TRBV18 to TRBJ2-2; D unresolved. The CDR3 length is 17 residues. Looked up from germline, CDR1 is KGHSH and CDR2 is LQKENI. The V gene lost 3 bases and the J gene lost 5 bases, with 19 bases spanning the gap. The CDR3 region has the DNA TGTGCCAGCTCACCCCCAGGTGGCCTGAGAGGTACCGGGGAGCTGTTTTTT. Amino acid sequence: CASSPPGGLRGTGELFF.

As regards this clone: The junction shows a germline mismatch at one end, possibly a read error. The chain recombines TRBV10-3 with TRBJ2-3; D is perhaps TRBD1 or TRBD2 (5 bases each). The CDR3 length is 17 residues. Germline assignment: CDR1 ENHRY and CDR2 SYGVKD. The CDR3 region is CATSGDDYSPSTDTQYF. The CDR3 coding sequence is TGTGCCACCAGTGGGGACGATTATTCACCTAGCACAGATACGCAGTATTTT.

The chain couples TRBV6-5 to TRBJ1-3; D possibly corresponds to TRBD1 (5 bases). Germline lookup yields CDR1 MNHEY and CDR2 SVGAGI. This CDR3 has 15 amino acids. Deletions cut 6 bases from V and 8 bases from J, with 20 bases between. DNA of the CDR3: TGTGCCAGCAGCCCCTCCCCCAGGGTGACGGACACCATATATTTT. Translated: CASSPSPRVTDTIYF.

The chain links TRBV5-1 to TRBJ2-2, with TRBD1 matching over 8 bases. Trimming removed 4 bases from V and 8 bases from J; junction bases left unmatched: 4. From germline, CDR1 is SGHRS and CDR2 YFSETQ. The CDR3 is 13 amino acids. DNA for the CDR3: TGCGCCAGCAGCATGGACAGGGTTGGGGAGCTGTTTTTT. This encodes CASSMDRVGELFF.